This T cell receptor beta chain derives from a study of T-cell memory formation after mild COVID-19. TCRdb fed the 5' RACE reads into MiXCR, producing one record per CDR3 protein. The table has fewer than 200,000 distinct CDR3 sequences, about a fifth seen once. This clonotype was detected only a few times. The junction departs from germline at one end; a sequencing error may be responsible. The CDR3 length is 12 residues. Germline-derived CDR1 and CDR2 are SEHNR and FQNEAQ (reference sequence). The source material was PBMCs or a T cell subset sorted from them (not recorded which). The clonotype comes from an adult woman who had mild COVID-19 (a few samples of this study predate the infection). Cell type and time point are not known. The chain carries TRBV7-9 and TRBJ1-2, with a tentative D call TRBD1 (5 bases). CDR3 sequence (DNA): TGTGCCAGCAGCCTTGGGGGACGGCTTCAAGTCTTC. Protein product: CASSLGGRLQVF.